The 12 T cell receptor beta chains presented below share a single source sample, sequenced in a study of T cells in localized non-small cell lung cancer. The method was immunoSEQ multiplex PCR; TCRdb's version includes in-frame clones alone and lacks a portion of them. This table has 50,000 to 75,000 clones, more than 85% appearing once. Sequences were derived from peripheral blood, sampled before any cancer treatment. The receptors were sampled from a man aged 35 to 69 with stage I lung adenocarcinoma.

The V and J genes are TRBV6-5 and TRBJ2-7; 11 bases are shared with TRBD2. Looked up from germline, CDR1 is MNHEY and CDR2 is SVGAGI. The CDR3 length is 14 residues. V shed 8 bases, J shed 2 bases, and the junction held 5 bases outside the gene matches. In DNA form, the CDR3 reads TGTGCCAGCCGTGGACTAGCGGGCACCTACGAGCAGTACTTC. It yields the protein CASRGLAGTYEQYF.

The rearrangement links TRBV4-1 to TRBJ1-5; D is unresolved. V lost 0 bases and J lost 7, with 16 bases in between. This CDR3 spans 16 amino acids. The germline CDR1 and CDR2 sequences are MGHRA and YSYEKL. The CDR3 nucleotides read TGCGCCAGCAGCCAAGATCTTGGAAAAGGGCACCAGCCCCAGCATTTT. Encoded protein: CASSQDLGKGHQPQHF.

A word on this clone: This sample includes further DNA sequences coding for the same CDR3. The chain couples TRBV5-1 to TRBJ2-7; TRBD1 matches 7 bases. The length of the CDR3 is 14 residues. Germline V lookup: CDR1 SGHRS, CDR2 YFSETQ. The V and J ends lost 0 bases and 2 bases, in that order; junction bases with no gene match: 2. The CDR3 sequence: CASSLGQGAYEQYF. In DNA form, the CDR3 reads TGCGCCAGCAGCTTGGGACAGGGCGCCTACGAGCAGTACTTC.

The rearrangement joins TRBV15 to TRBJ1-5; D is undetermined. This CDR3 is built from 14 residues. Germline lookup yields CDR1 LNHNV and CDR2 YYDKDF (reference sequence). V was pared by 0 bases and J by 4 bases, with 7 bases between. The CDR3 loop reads CATSRDGGNQPQHF. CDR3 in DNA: TGTGCCACCAGCAGAGATGGTGGGAATCAGCCCCAGCATTTT.

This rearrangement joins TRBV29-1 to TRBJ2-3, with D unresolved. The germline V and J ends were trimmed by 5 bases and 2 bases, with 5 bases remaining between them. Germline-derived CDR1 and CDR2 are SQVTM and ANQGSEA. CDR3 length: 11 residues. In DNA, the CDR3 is TGCAGCGTTCATTTCACAGATACGCAGTATTTT. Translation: CSVHFTDTQYF.

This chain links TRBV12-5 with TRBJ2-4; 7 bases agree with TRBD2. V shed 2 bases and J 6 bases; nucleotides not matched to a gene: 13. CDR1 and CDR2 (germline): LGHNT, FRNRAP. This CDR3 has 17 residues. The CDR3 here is CASGLLWGGTSRNIQYF. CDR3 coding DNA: TGTGCTAGTGGTTTGCTCTGGGGGGGGACTTCAAGAAACATTCAGTACTTC.

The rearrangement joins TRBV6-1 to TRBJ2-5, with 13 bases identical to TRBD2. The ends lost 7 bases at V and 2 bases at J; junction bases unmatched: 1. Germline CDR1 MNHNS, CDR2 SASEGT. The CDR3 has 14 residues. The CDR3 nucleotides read TGTGCCAGCAAGGGACTAGCGGGACAAGAGACCCAGTACTTC. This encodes CASKGLAGQETQYF.

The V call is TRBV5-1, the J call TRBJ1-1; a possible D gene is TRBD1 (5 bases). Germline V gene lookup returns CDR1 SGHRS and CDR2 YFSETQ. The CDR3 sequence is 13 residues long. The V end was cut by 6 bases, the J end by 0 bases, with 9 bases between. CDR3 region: CASIGAMNTEAFF. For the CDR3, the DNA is TGCGCCAGCATAGGGGCAATGAACACTGAAGCTTTCTTT.

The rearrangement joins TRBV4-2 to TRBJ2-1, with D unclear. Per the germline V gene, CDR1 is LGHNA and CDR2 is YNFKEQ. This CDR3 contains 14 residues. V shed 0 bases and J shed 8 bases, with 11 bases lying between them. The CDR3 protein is CASSQDDGRDEQFF. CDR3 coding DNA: TGTGCCAGCAGCCAAGATGATGGGCGTGATGAGCAGTTCTTC.

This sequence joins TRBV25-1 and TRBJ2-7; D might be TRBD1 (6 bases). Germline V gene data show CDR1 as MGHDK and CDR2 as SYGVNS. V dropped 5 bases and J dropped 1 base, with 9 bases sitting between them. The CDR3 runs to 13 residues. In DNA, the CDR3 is TGTGCCAGCAGTTACGGACAGTCCTACGAGCAGTACTTC. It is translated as CASSYGQSYEQYF.

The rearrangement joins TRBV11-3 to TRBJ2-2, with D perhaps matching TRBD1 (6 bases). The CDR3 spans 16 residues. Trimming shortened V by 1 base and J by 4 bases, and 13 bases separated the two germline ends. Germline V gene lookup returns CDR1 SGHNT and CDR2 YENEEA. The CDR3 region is CASSLGQGTSTGELFF. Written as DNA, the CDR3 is TGTGCCAGCAGCTTAGGGCAGGGGACGAGCACCGGGGAGCTGTTTTTT.

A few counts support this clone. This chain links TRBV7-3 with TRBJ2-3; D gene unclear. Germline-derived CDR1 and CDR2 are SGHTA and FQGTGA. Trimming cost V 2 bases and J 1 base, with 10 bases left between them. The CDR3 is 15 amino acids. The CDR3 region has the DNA TGTGCCAGCAGCTTAGGCCCCCGGGGCACAGATACGCAGTATTTT. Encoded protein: CASSLGPRGTDTQYF.